A single sample is the source of the 7 T cell receptor beta chains below, sequenced in a study of tumor-infiltrating lymphocytes in primary liver carcinoma. It was from around 18-30 mg of unsorted bulk tissue that RNA and DNA were co-extracted. Starting material of about 480 ng total RNA yielded TCR beta cDNA via a constant-region primer. Library construction for TCR beta comprised three nested multiplex PCR rounds performed with slightly modified ARM-PCR. The opening two PCR rounds, about 11 cycles each, paired TRBV1-TRBV30 forward primers with a C-beta reverse primer. TCRdb fed the multiplex PCR reads into MiXCR, producing one record per CDR3 protein. The table shows under 200,000 distinct CDR3 sequences, with approximately 86% occurring only once. The sequencing input was tumor tissue from primary liver carcinoma. The receptors originated from a man between 35 and 55 years old with primary liver carcinoma and hepatitis B virus infection.

The chain links TRBV11-2 to TRBJ2-1; D call uncertain. The V and J ends lost 3 bases and 8 bases respectively, with 14 bases between them. Looked up from germline, CDR1 is SGHAT and CDR2 is FQNNGV. The CDR3 is 14 amino acids. CDR3 in amino acids: CASSLSRLDDEQFF. In DNA, the CDR3 is TGTGCCAGCAGCTTGTCGAGGTTAGACGATGAGCAGTTCTTC.

As to this clonotype: A single base separates this from a much larger clone, so it may be a read error. The V gene is TRBV2, the J gene TRBJ1-4; D is possibly TRBD1 (6 bases). The germline gives CDR1 SNHLY, CDR2 FYNNEI. The V end lost 6 bases, the J end lost 7 bases, and 15 bases lay between the germline ends. The CDR3 is 14 amino acids. The CDR3 spells CASRDSVGSEKLFF. CDR3 DNA: TGTGCCAGCAGGGACAGTGTCGGAAGTGAAAAACTGTTTTTT.

On this clonotype itself: Mismatch with germline at one junction end may stem from a read error. The chain recombines TRBV12-3 or TRBV12-4 with TRBJ2-7; no definite D call. This CDR3 region has 12 residues. The CDR3 loop is CATSLVPYEQYF. For the CDR3, the DNA is TGTGCCACCAGTTTAGTCCCCTACGAGCAGTACTTC.

In the case of this clonotype: Germline is not matched at one junction end, which may reflect a read error. The chain recombines TRBV7-9 with TRBJ1-1, with no clear D. This CDR3 spans 13 amino acids. CDR1 is SEHNR and CDR2 is FQNEAQ in the germline V gene (reference sequence). CDR3 loop: CVSSLYANTEAFF. In DNA, the CDR3 is TGTGTCAGCAGCTTATACGCGAACACTGAAGCTTTCTTT.

This clonotype was counted only a few times. The chain has TRBV5-6 and TRBJ1-1; unclear D gene. The germline gives CDR1 SGHDT, CDR2 YYEEEE. CDR3 length: 14 amino acids. V lost 5 bases to trimming and J lost 4 bases, with 15 bases between them. CDR3 residues: CASRLTPRSTEAFF. The CDR3 region has the DNA TGTGCCAGCAGGCTGACACCCAGGAGCACTGAAGCTTTCTTT.

Concerning this clonotype: One junction end disagrees with the germline gene, perhaps due to a read error. The rearrangement links TRBV6-2 or TRBV6-3 to TRBJ2-5; tentatively, D is TRBD2 (5 bases). The CDR3 extends over 12 amino acids. Germline V CDR1 and CDR2: MNHEY, SVGEGT. The CDR3 bases are TGTGTCAGCAGACCGGGATTAGAGACCCAATACTTC. Its protein is CVSRPGLETQYF.

Concerning this clonotype itself: A read error may account for a junction end that differs from germline. CDR3: CASNQDRGNTEVFF. The CDR3 DNA follows: TGTGCCAGCAACCAAGATCGCGGGAACACTGAAGTTTTCTTT. The chain couples TRBV4-2 to TRBJ1-1; D is ambiguous. CDR3 length equals 14 residues. Germline CDR1 reads LGHNA; CDR2 reads YNFKEQ.